A selection of T cell receptor beta chains follows, all from one sample in a study of CD8+CD57+ T cells in acquired aplastic anemia. TCRdb re-analysed the reads in MiXCR, keeping a single row per CDR3 protein. The table records about 180,000 distinct CDR3 sequences, less than 60% of them present only once. The material sequenced was sorted CD4+, CD8+, or CD8+CD57+ T cells (not recorded which) from PBMCs. The receptors were sampled from a human donor with aplastic anemia. Both conserved end residues are part of each CDR3. D genes are given only for firm matches. A clone size is listed for some rows: how often the clone was seen (once, few, many), or a class if it is expanded.

abundance,v_gene,d_gene,j_gene,CDR3aa,CDR3nt
NA,TRBV30,TRBD1,TRBJ2-7,CAWSRLGQGYYEQYF,TGTGCCTGGAGTCGATTGGGACAGGGTTACTACGAGCAGTACTTC
many,TRBV27,NA,TRBJ1-6,CASSFVANSPLHF,TGTGCCAGCAGTTTTGTGGCAAATTCACCCCTCCACTTT
NA,TRBV29-1,NA,TRBJ2-7,CSLEGSMTYEQYF,TGCAGCTTGGAGGGGAGTATGACCTACGAGCAGTACTTC
NA,TRBV10-3,NA,TRBJ2-3,CAISENRADTQYF,TGTGCCATCAGTGAGAACAGGGCAGATACGCAGTATTTT
NA,TRBV3-1,NA,TRBJ1-5,CASSQDTRESNQPQHF,TGTGCCAGCAGCCAGGATACCCGGGAGAGCAATCAGCCCCAGCATTTT
few,TRBV2,NA,TRBJ1-5,CASRWDSNQPQHF,TGTGCCAGCAGATGGGACAGCAATCAGCCCCAGCATTTT
NA,TRBV10-3,NA,TRBJ2-7,CAIRDESSYEQYF,TGTGCCATTAGGGACGAGAGCTCCTACGAGCAGTACTTC
few,TRBV19,TRBD2,TRBJ2-3,CASRAGGTDTQYF,TGTGCCAGTAGGGCGGGGGGCACAGATACGCAGTATTTT
NA,TRBV19,NA,TRBJ2-7,CASSIDLAGSYEQYF,TGTGCCAGTAGTATAGATCTGGCGGGGAGCTACGAGCAGTACTTC
many,TRBV9,TRBD2,TRBJ2-1,CASSVPSGGYNEQFF,TGTGCCAGCAGCGTACCTAGCGGGGGGTACAATGAGCAGTTCTTC
NA,TRBV24-1,TRBD1,TRBJ2-1,CATTSGTVYNEQFF,TGTGCCACCACCTCCGGGACAGTTTACAATGAGCAGTTCTTC
few,TRBV20-1,TRBD1,TRBJ1-3,CSAVDRGYRSGNTIYF,TGCAGTGCCGTCGACAGGGGGTATCGTTCTGGAAACACCATATATTTT
NA,TRBV29-1,NA,TRBJ1-6,CSAREGGGNSPLHF,TGCAGCGCTCGGGAGGGCGGGGGAAATTCACCCCTCCACTTT
many,TRBV20-1,NA,TRBJ2-3,CSASIGASTDTQYF,TGCAGTGCTAGTATCGGGGCCAGCACAGATACGCAGTATTTT
few,TRBV24-1,NA,TRBJ1-2,CATRTAGPHYGYTF,TGTGCCACCAGGACCGCGGGACCTCACTATGGCTACACCTTC
many,TRBV9,NA,TRBJ2-3,CASSVRGDPSTDTQYF,TGTGCCAGCAGCGTAAGGGGGGACCCTAGCACAGATACGCAGTATTTT
NA,TRBV25-1,NA,TRBJ2-7,CASSLQGNYEQYF,TGTGCCAGCAGCCTACAGGGTAACTACGAGCAGTACTTC
many,TRBV4-1,NA,TRBJ1-6,CASSQDRWQGSSYNSPLHF,TGCGCCAGCAGCCAAGATCGGTGGCAGGGGAGCTCCTATAATTCACCCCTCCACTTT
many,TRBV5-1,TRBD1,TRBJ1-1,CASSLRTGAYPEAFF,TGCGCCAGCAGCCTCCGGACAGGGGCTTATCCTGAAGCTTTCTTT
many,TRBV5-6,NA,TRBJ1-5,CASSARQFLSNQPQHF,TGTGCCAGCAGCGCCCGACAGTTTCTTAGCAATCAGCCCCAGCATTTT
NA,TRBV11-2,TRBD1,TRBJ2-3,CASSQQGGDTDTQYF,TGTGCCAGCAGCCAACAGGGGGGAGACACAGATACGCAGTATTTT
NA,TRBV10-3,NA,TRBJ2-3,CAISGAGTDTQYF,TGTGCCATCAGTGGGGCCGGCACAGATACGCAGTATTTT
once,TRBV20-1,NA,TRBJ1-5,CGALRRSNQPQHF,TGCGGTGCGTTGAGACGGAGCAATCAGCCCCAGCATTTT
many,TRBV5-1,NA,TRBJ1-5,CASSLDLGDTRHF,TGCGCCAGCAGCTTGGACCTCGGGGACACCAGGCATTTT
many,TRBV27,NA,TRBJ1-6,CASSRAPENSPLHF,TGTGCCAGCAGCAGGGCCCCTGAGAATTCACCCCTCCACTTT
few,TRBV10-3,NA,TRBJ2-7,CAISVTDIYEQYF,TGTGCCATCAGTGTGACGGACATCTACGAGCAGTACTTC
many,TRBV14,NA,TRBJ2-3,CASSQDRRAITQYF,TGTGCCAGCAGCCAAGACCGCCGAGCGATTACCCAGTATTTT
few,TRBV18,NA,TRBJ2-3,CASSQLDRPNQPQYF,TGTGCCAGCTCACAGCTTGACAGGCCCAATCAGCCCCAGTATTTT
NA,TRBV4-2,NA,TRBJ2-3,CASSPPDLALVDTQYF,TGTGCCAGCAGCCCCCCGGACCTGGCCCTGGTAGATACGCAGTATTTT
once,TRBV19,TRBD1,TRBJ1-5,CASSYRGRQPQHF,TGTGCCAGTAGTTACAGGGGCCGGCAGCCCCAGCATTTT
many,TRBV5-6,NA,TRBJ2-5,CASSLVQVPQETQYF,TGTGCCAGCAGCTTGGTGCAGGTCCCCCAAGAGACCCAGTACTTC
NA,TRBV7-9,NA,TRBJ1-4,CASGNEKLFF,TGTGCCAGTGGGAATGAAAAACTGTTTTTT
NA,TRBV5-8,NA,TRBJ1-1,CASTLGVNTEAFF,TGTGCCAGCACGTTAGGGGTGAACACTGAAGCTTTCTTT
NA,TRBV24-1,NA,TRBJ2-3,CATSGTASTDTQYF,TGTGCCACCAGTGGGACGGCTAGCACAGATACGCAGTATTTT
NA,TRBV2,TRBD1,TRBJ1-1,CASSGGQGSTEAFF,TGTGCCAGCAGTGGGGGACAGGGGTCCACTGAAGCTTTCTTT
NA,TRBV4-3,TRBD1,TRBJ1-1,CASSYQRTGGSEAFF,TGCGCCAGCAGCTACCAAAGGACAGGGGGCAGCGAAGCTTTCTTT
NA,TRBV7-2,NA,TRBJ2-7,CASSRDTGSYEQYF,TGTGCCAGCAGCCGAGACACTGGCTCCTACGAGCAGTACTTC
NA,TRBV7-9,NA,TRBJ2-7,CASSFPSTGSYEQYF,TGTGCCAGCAGCTTCCCCAGTACAGGTTCCTACGAGCAGTACTTC
many,TRBV5-1,TRBD1,TRBJ1-2,CASKEVDRGQGYTF,TGCGCCAGCAAGGAGGTAGACAGGGGGCAAGGCTACACCTTC
NA,TRBV3-1,NA,TRBJ2-4,CASSQGSGSKNIQYF,TGTGCCAGCAGCCAGGGGTCTGGGTCCAAAAACATTCAGTACTTC
few,TRBV7-6,NA,TRBJ1-1,CASSLAFRTENTEAFF,TGTGCCAGCAGCTTAGCGTTTAGGACAGAGAACACTGAAGCTTTCTTT
many,TRBV6-4,NA,TRBJ1-5,CASSERGMGQPQHF,TGTGCCAGCAGTGAACGGGGGATGGGGCAGCCCCAGCATTTT
NA,TRBV12-3/TRBV12-4,NA,TRBJ1-2,CASSGADYGYTF,TGTGCCAGCAGCGGCGCGGACTATGGCTACACCTTC
many,TRBV7-2,NA,TRBJ2-3,CASSLNYPDTQYF,TGTGCCAGCAGCCTAAACTACCCAGATACGCAGTATTTT
many,TRBV19,NA,TRBJ1-1,CASSIIRQNTEALF,TGTGCCAGTAGTATAATCAGACAGAACACTGAAGCTCTCTTT
NA,TRBV24-1,NA,TRBJ1-5,CATSDSEGRSNQPQHF,TGTGCCACCAGTGATAGTGAGGGCCGAAGCAATCAGCCCCAGCATTTT
NA,TRBV19,NA,TRBJ2-2,CASSIMASYTGELFF,TGTGCCAGTAGTATAATGGCCAGCTACACCGGGGAGCTGTTTTTT
NA,TRBV9,NA,TRBJ2-2,CASSAISGELFF,TGTGCCAGCAGCGCCATTAGCGGGGAGCTGTTTTTT
many,TRBV5-6,NA,TRBJ2-3,CASSPTGAITDTQYF,TGTGCCAGCAGCCCGACAGGAGCTATCACAGATACGCAGTATTTT
many,TRBV19,TRBD1,TRBJ1-4,CASSVAGTGSEKLFF,TGTGCCAGTAGTGTGGCCGGGACAGGGAGCGAAAAACTGTTTTTT
NA,TRBV2,NA,TRBJ2-7,CASSEAGAYEQYF,TGTGCCAGCAGTGAAGCGGGGGCCTACGAGCAGTACTTC
NA,TRBV11-1,NA,TRBJ1-2,CASSPPPQARRHNYGYTF,TGTGCCAGCAGCCCTCCCCCTCAGGCAAGGCGTCATAACTATGGCTACACCTTC
many,TRBV7-9,NA,TRBJ2-7,CASSLRQDDHEQYF,TGTGCCAGCAGCTTACGACAGGACGACCACGAGCAGTACTTC
NA,TRBV6-1,NA,TRBJ2-3,CASKSWGGIDTQYF,TGTGCCAGCAAATCTTGGGGGGGCATAGATACGCAGTATTTT
many,TRBV7-6,TRBD1,TRBJ2-1,CASNAGTGFDEQFF,TGTGCCAGCAACGCCGGGACAGGGTTCGATGAGCAGTTCTTC